Below, 26 T cell receptor beta chains from the same sample are listed, as sequenced in a study of OX40 agonist ivuxolimab in advanced cancers. The method was the immunoSEQ multiplex PCR assay. Entries here come from immuneACCESS through TCRdb and include only in-frame sequences with V and J called. Some clones fail to appear in such tables; in the studies checked, an unresolved V gene covers under half of the shortfall, and the cause of the remainder is unknown. The sample yields about 70,000 clones; roughly 80% were counted once. The ten largest make up under 1.2% of the sample. The source was CD4+ or CD8+ T cells sorted from blood, collected in a trial of the OX40 agonist ivuxolimab. These receptor sequences come from an adult with an advanced solid tumor such as melanoma, head and neck, liver or kidney cancer.

The rearrangement uses TRBV9 and TRBJ2-7, with 10 nucleotides matching TRBD2. After removal of 0 bases from V and 1 base from J, the junction contained 4 bases not matched to a gene. Germline loops: CDR1 SGDLS, CDR2 YYNGEE. The CDR3 length is 16 residues. The CDR3, as DNA: TGTGCCAGCAGCGTAGGTCTAGCGGGGGCTTCCTACGAGCAGTACTTC. This codes for CASSVGLAGASYEQYF.

CDR3 DNA: TGTGCCAGTACGGAAAGCAGCAAGTATGGCTACACCTTC. Translated: CASTESSKYGYTF. V is TRBV28 and J is TRBJ1-2; D gene uncertain. CDR1 is MDHEN, CDR2 SYDVKM, per germline. CDR3 length equals 13 residues. Trimming shortened V by 9 bases and J by 5 bases, and 16 bases separated the two germline ends.

The V call is TRBV7-9, the J call TRBJ2-6, with TRBD1 identical over 9 bases. J lost 4 bases, V lost 5 bases, and 6 bases had no gene match. The CDR3 spans 16 residues. Germline V gene lookup returns CDR1 SEHNR and CDR2 FQNEAQ (reference sequence). CDR3: CASSPGQGSGANVLTF. As DNA, the CDR3 is TGTGCCAGCAGCCCGGGACAGGGTTCCGGGGCCAACGTCCTGACTTTC.

The chain carries TRBV28 and TRBJ1-1; possible D gene TRBD1, 6 bases. The germline V gene has CDR1 MDHEN and CDR2 SYDVKM. The CDR3 extends over 12 amino acids. Trimming removed 7 bases at V and 6 bases at J, with 12 bases between. The CDR3 sequence is CASTTKGAEAFF. The CDR3 DNA reads as TGTGCCAGCACCACGAAGGGGGCTGAAGCTTTCTTT.

This clone was seen only once. The chain has TRBV7-8 and TRBJ1-5; no clear D. CDR3 length: 15 residues. The ends were cut back, 1 base at V and 0 bases at J, with 7 bases in the middle. Germline assignment: CDR1 SGHVS and CDR2 FQNEAQ. CDR3 loop: CASSLGDYSNQPQHF. The CDR3 DNA reads TGTGCCAGCAGCTTAGGGGATTATAGCAATCAGCCCCAGCATTTT.

The V and J genes are TRBV7-2 and TRBJ2-1; D gene ambiguous. CDR1 is SGHTA, CDR2 FQGNSA, per germline. CDR3 length: 14 amino acids. The V end lost 1 base, the J end lost 4 bases, and 8 bases lay between the germline ends. The CDR3 region is CASSLGERYNEQFF. In nucleotides, the CDR3 is TGTGCCAGCAGCTTAGGAGAGAGATACAATGAGCAGTTCTTC.

V and J are TRBV5-6 and TRBJ1-5, with a weak D call TRBD1 (6 bases). The germline CDR1 and CDR2 sequences are SGHDT and YYEEEE. This CDR3 contains 15 residues. V was shortened by 6 bases and J by 4 bases, with 17 bases between the two germline ends. The CDR3 reads CASTRGWGANQPQHF. In DNA form, the CDR3 reads TGTGCCAGCACCCGCGGATGGGGGGCGAATCAGCCCCAGCATTTT.

V gene TRBV10-2 combines with J gene TRBJ2-5; the match to TRBD2 covers 11 bases. Trimming removed 6 bases from V and 2 bases from J; junction bases left unmatched: 2. Germline values: CDR1 WSHSY, CDR2 SAAADI. This CDR3 spans 14 amino acids. CDR3 sequence: CASRRTSGQETQYF. CDR3 nucleotides: TGCGCCAGCAGAAGGACTAGCGGGCAAGAGACCCAGTACTTC.

The chain is built from TRBV19 and TRBJ1-1; 8 bases align to TRBD1. The trim removed 4 bases at V and 7 bases at J, leaving 8 bases unmatched. The CDR3 extends over 14 amino acids. Germline CDR1 is LNHDA and CDR2 is SQIVND (reference sequence). CDR3 amino acids: CASSTADRGGEAFF. The CDR3 DNA reads TGTGCCAGTAGTACAGCCGACAGGGGCGGTGAAGCTTTCTTT.

This chain connects TRBV19 to TRBJ1-5; unclear D gene. The CDR3 covers 12 residues. V was shortened by 0 bases and J by 7 bases, with 4 bases between the two germline ends. Per the germline V gene, CDR1 is LNHDA and CDR2 is SQIVND (reference sequence). The CDR3 coding sequence is TGTGCCAGTAGTATAGAGGGACAGCCCCAGCATTTT. Residues: CASSIEGQPQHF.

With respect to this clone: A junction end diverges from the germline sequence, so it may reflect a read error. The chain couples TRBV11-2 to TRBJ2-2; the D call may be TRBD1 or TRBD2 (5 bases each). The CDR3 is 14 residues long. Per germline, CDR1 SGHAT and CDR2 FQNNGV. CDR3 nucleotides: TGTGCCAGCAGCTTGAGGGGCGGGCACGGGAAGCTGTTTTTT. Its protein is CASSLRGGHGKLFF.

The chain carries TRBV7-9 and TRBJ1-1; D is unclear. The CDR3 totals 14 residues. V lost 6 bases and J 3 bases, leaving 14 bases between the germline ends. Germline V gene data show CDR1 as SEHNR and CDR2 as FQNEAQ (reference sequence). The CDR3 nucleotides are TGTGCCAGCAGTGATATCGCAGTTTACACTGAAGCTTTCTTT. This sequence encodes CASSDIAVYTEAFF.

The rearrangement links TRBV9 to TRBJ1-5; D not resolved. The CDR3 loop spans 15 amino acids. The germline gives CDR1 SGDLS, CDR2 YYNGEE. The V and J ends lost 0 bases and 1 base respectively, with 8 bases between them. The DNA for the CDR3 is TGTGCCAGCAGCGTAGGCGGTAGGAGCAATCAGCCCCAGCATTTT. Translating gives CASSVGGRSNQPQHF.

V and J are TRBV9 and TRBJ2-1; D ambiguous. This CDR3 comprises 12 residues. Germline V lookup: CDR1 SGDLS, CDR2 YYNGEE. Trimming removed 4 bases from V and 4 bases from J, with 6 bases in between. CDR3: CASSSRYNEQFF. Written as DNA, the CDR3 is TGTGCCAGCAGCTCCCGTTACAATGAGCAGTTCTTC.

V and J are TRBV7-7 and TRBJ1-1, with D possibly matching TRBD1 (5 bases). V lost 5 bases to trimming and J lost 4 bases, with 11 bases between them. Germline CDR1 reads SSHAT; CDR2 reads FNYEAQ (reference sequence). The CDR3 length is 13 residues. Here the CDR3 reads CASSRDSGTEAFF. CDR3 in DNA: TGTGCCAGCAGCAGGGACTCAGGCACTGAAGCTTTCTTT.

The chain combines TRBV7-2 with TRBJ2-3; maybe TRBD2 (6 bases). Germline CDR1 and CDR2: SGHTA and FQGNSA. V was shortened by 1 base and J by 6 bases, with 14 bases between the two germline ends. The CDR3 contains 15 residues. CDR3 in amino acids: CASSLEGFGGDTQYF. CDR3 nucleotides: TGTGCCAGCAGCTTAGAAGGATTCGGAGGGGATACGCAGTATTTT.

The rearrangement links TRBV29-1 to TRBJ1-1; D remains ambiguous. The V and J ends lost 7 bases and 9 bases respectively, with 15 bases between them. Germline V gene lookup returns CDR1 SQVTM and CDR2 ANQGSEA. The length of the CDR3 is 11 residues. CDR3 in amino acids: CSAKLQTQAFF. The DNA of the CDR3 is TGCAGCGCTAAGTTACAGACCCAAGCTTTCTTT.

The J gene is TRBJ2-1, the V gene TRBV7-2; the D call may be TRBD1 or TRBD2 (7 bases each). The CDR3 consists of 15 residues. The ends were cut back, 4 bases at V and 12 bases at J, with 22 bases in the middle. Germline V lookup: CDR1 SGHTA, CDR2 FQGNSA. CDR3 protein: CASSSDREGYSRQFF. CDR3 nucleotides: TGTGCCAGCAGCTCCGACAGGGAGGGATACTCGCGGCAGTTCTTC.

The chain links TRBV27 to TRBJ2-7; the match to TRBD1 covers 9 bases. The CDR3 has 17 residues. CDR1 and CDR2 (germline): MNHEY, SMNVEV (reference sequence). V lost 3 bases, J lost 4 bases, and 13 bases stayed unmatched. Here the CDR3 DNA reads TGTGCCAGCAGTTTGTCGGGACAGGGTATATATTTTTACGAGCAGTACTTC. As protein: CASSLSGQGIYFYEQYF.

This clone occurred once. The genes are TRBV5-4 and TRBJ1-6; D call uncertain. V lost 0 bases, J lost 7 bases, and 14 bases lay in between. CDR1 and CDR2 (germline): SGHNT, YYREEE (reference sequence). The CDR3 consists of 16 residues. The CDR3: CASSLVGGLGNSPLHF. CDR3 sequence (DNA): TGTGCCAGCAGCTTGGTGGGCGGTTTGGGGAATTCACCCCTCCACTTT. Full variable domain (missing parts from reference TRBV5-4 and TRBJ1-6): ETGVTQSPTHLIKTRGQQVTLRCSSQSGHNTVSWYQQALGQGPQFIFQYYREEENGRGNFPPRFSGLQFPNYSSELNVNALELDDSALYLCASSLVGGLGNSPLHFGNGTRLTVT.

The rearrangement links TRBV5-7 to TRBJ2-7, with D hard to call. TRBV5-7 is classed as an ORF, of uncertain function. Trimming stripped 0 bases from V and 7 bases from J, with 2 bases between. The CDR3 contains 10 residues. CDR3 sequence: CASSLDEQYF. The CDR3 coding sequence is TGTGCCAGCAGCTTGGATGAGCAGTACTTC.

The gene calls are TRBV5-8 and TRBJ2-5, with 13 bases matching TRBD2. From germline, CDR1 is SGHTS and CDR2 YDEGEE. The CDR3 sequence is 16 residues long. V shed 3 bases, J shed 4 bases, and the junction held 6 bases outside the gene matches. CDR3 nucleotide sequence: TGTGCCAGCAGCTCCATTGGACTAGCGGGGGTAGAGACCCAGTACTTC. Its translation is CASSSIGLAGVETQYF.

V and J are TRBV7-2 and TRBJ1-2; tentatively, D is TRBD1 (6 bases). CDR1 and CDR2 (germline): SGHTA, FQGNSA. Trimming shortened V by 1 base and J by 6 bases, and 15 bases separated the two germline ends. This CDR3 comprises 15 residues. This CDR3 is CASSLVPRGGNGYTF. The DNA for the CDR3 is TGTGCCAGCAGCTTAGTGCCCAGGGGAGGGAATGGCTACACCTTC. The full variable domain, in which reference TRBV7-2 and TRBJ1-2 provide the parts outside the CDR3, is GAGVSQSPSNKVTEKGKDVELRCDPISGHTALYWYRQSLGQGLEFLIYFQGNSAPDKSGLPSDRFSAERTGGSVSTLTIQRTQQEDSAVYLCASSLVPRGGNGYTFGSGTRLTVV.

This chain connects TRBV11-3 to TRBJ2-5, with 15 bases lining up with TRBD2. The germline gives CDR1 SGHNT, CDR2 YENEEA. This CDR3 has 17 residues. V trimming: 5 bases; J trimming: 2 bases; junction bases outside the gene matches: 6. The CDR3 coding sequence is TGTGCCAGCAGCGCGGGACTAGCGGGGGGCCTACAAGAGACCCAGTACTTC. Protein sequence: CASSAGLAGGLQETQYF.

The chain uses TRBV2 and TRBJ2-5, with D possibly TRBD1 on 5 matching bases. The CDR3 length is 14 residues. Germline V gene data show CDR1 as SNHLY and CDR2 as FYNNEI. The V end lost 4 bases, the J end lost 1 base, and 10 bases lay between the germline ends. The CDR3: CASSARQIQETQYF. DNA of the CDR3: TGTGCCAGCAGTGCCCGACAGATCCAAGAGACCCAGTACTTC.

The chain joins TRBV11-3 to TRBJ2-3; the D gene is possibly TRBD1 (6 bases). CDR1 and CDR2 from the germline V gene are SGHNT and YENEEA. V lost 6 bases to trimming and J lost 1 base, with 8 bases between them. The CDR3 runs 13 residues. The DNA of the CDR3 is TGTGCCAGCAGGAAGGGGGGCACAGATACGCAGTATTTT. Its protein product is CASRKGGTDTQYF.